This passage covers 17 T cell receptor delta chains from one sample sequenced in a study of γδ T cells in repeated Plasmodium falciparum infection (dated by TCRdb to the early 2020s). The library was obtained by multiplex PCR. Instrument used: Illumina MiSeq. TCRdb called clones from the public reads with CATT, and repeated DNA sequences were later combined into one row. In all, the sample holds 85,000 to 95,000 delta-chain clones, and 1.4% of those were seen once. Jointly, the top ten make up around 8.5% of the sample. For bulk TCR repertoire analysis, Vgamma9/Vdelta2+ and Vdelta2-negative gammadelta T cell populations were flow-sorted out of peripheral blood mononuclear cells. The specimen was gamma-delta T cells from blood. The origin of the receptors is a pool of human donors (malaria-infected and uninfected, not separated).

This clone is classed as medium-sized (0.01 to 0.1%). This specimen includes other DNA sequences encoding the same CDR3. The chain links TRDV1 to TRDJ1, with D possibly TRDD2 on 6 matching bases. The length of the CDR3 is 19 residues. Between the trimmed V and J ends, which lost 4 bases and 0 bases, there was a span of 24 bases. CDR1 is TSWWSYY and CDR2 is QGS in the germline V gene. The CDR3 region has the DNA TGTGCTCTTGGGGCCTTCCGAAGACCTCCCGGACCGTACACCGATAAACTCATCTTT. Translated, it gives CALGAFRRPPGPYTDKLIF.

Worth noting for this clone: This sequence is one base from a far larger clone and is likely a read error. The same CDR3 can be traced to other DNA sequences in this sample. The V and J genes are TRDV2 and TRDJ1; D perhaps matches TRDD3 (6 bases). The J gene comes from matching the DNA to germline here; TCRdb lacks it. The germline V gene encodes CDR1 GEAIGNYY and CDR2 EKD. CDR3 length: 15 amino acids. CDR3 bases: TGTGCCTGTGATCCTGGGGATCAGTACACTGATAAACTCATCTTT. As protein: CACDPGDQYTDKLIF.

In this sample, this clone turned up many times. This chain connects TRDV1 to TRDJ1; 13 bases line up with TRDD3. TCRdb offers no J gene call, so here the DNA was matched to germline to obtain one. The V gene end was trimmed by 2 bases and the J gene end by 0 bases; junction bases not matched to a gene: 9. The CDR3 has 19 residues. CDR1 and CDR2 (germline): TSWWSYY, QGS. The CDR3, as DNA: TGTGCTCTTGGGGAAACAACCGACTGGGGGATACGCTACACCGATAAACTCATCTTT. Its protein is CALGETTDWGIRYTDKLIF.

As for this clone: TCRdb shows a much larger clone's protein in place of this DNA's translation, and the two differ at residue 5, likely through a read error; the protein shown is translated from the DNA. The chain uses TRDV2 and TRDJ3; D not certain. The J gene, left out of TCRdb, was set here by checking the DNA against germline. The germline gives CDR1 GEAIGNYY, CDR2 EKD. The CDR3 is 18 residues long. V lost 3 bases to trimming and J lost 0 bases, with 14 bases between them. The CDR3 protein is CACDAAGQSSWDTRQMFF. In DNA, the CDR3 is TGTGCCTGTGACGCTGCAGGTCAGAGCTCCTGGGACACCCGACAGATGTTTTTC.

The sample holds many counts of this clone. The TCRdb protein comes from a much larger clone and disagrees with this DNA's translation at residue 13, likely due to a read error; the protein given here is derived from the DNA. The V and J genes are TRDV1 and TRDJ1; 8 bases are a match to TRDD2. This CDR3 contains 19 residues. Trimming cost V 0 bases and J 1 base; bases outside gene matches: 13. The V gene's germline CDR1 is TSWWSYY and CDR2 QGS. In DNA, the CDR3 is TGTGCTCTTGGGGAACTTCATCTTCCTACGAAGGGTCCCACCGATAAACTCATCTTT. It codes for CALGELHLPTKGPTDKLIF.

In its sample, this clone was seen a few times. The chain carries TRDV1 and TRDJ1, with TRDD3 as a possible D gene (10 bases). TCRdb gives no J gene; it was assigned here by matching the DNA to germline. V lost 3 bases and J 0 bases, leaving 44 bases between the germline ends. The V gene's germline CDR1 is TSWWSYY and CDR2 QGS. This CDR3 has 26 residues. CDR3 sequence (DNA): TGTGCTCTTGGGGAGAGGACTCCTTCCTACGAAGTCTGGGGGATAGGGCGAGGGAGGTACACCGATAAACTCATCTTT. It is translated as CALGERTPSYEVWGIGRGRYTDKLIF.

In regard to this clone: A read error is likely here: a far larger clone is one base away. The V gene was identified as TRDV1, while no J gene was called; the D call of TRDD3 is as the table states it, not checked on the DNA. This CDR3 region has 19 residues. Germline CDR1 is TSWWSYY and CDR2 is QGS. CDR3 coding DNA: TGTGCTCTTGGGGAACCCGGGGGATCCAGCTCCTGGGACACCCGACAGATGTTCTTC. Its translation is CALGEPGGSSSWDTRQMFF.

There are a few counts of this clone. The protein that TCRdb holds for this DNA derives from a much larger clone and differs from the translated DNA at residue 13, which likely indicates a read error; the protein shown here is translated from the DNA. The rearrangement joins TRDV1 to TRDJ1; 13 bases are a match to TRDD3. TCRdb gives no J gene; it was assigned here by matching the DNA to germline. Germline assignment: CDR1 TSWWSYY and CDR2 QGS. The CDR3 length is 26 residues. V was pared by 0 bases and J by 4 bases, with 32 bases of the junction left unmatched. The DNA of the CDR3 is TGTGCTCTTGGGGAACTAAAAAGGTTCCCCCAAAAGGAGTACTGGGGGATACGGGGAAGGGTCGATAAACTCATCTTT. Its protein is CALGELKRFPQKEYWGIRGRVDKLIF.

This clone showed up just a few times. A read error likely explains why the TCRdb protein, taken from a much larger clone, differs from this DNA's translation at residue 6; the protein shown is translated from the DNA. The chain couples TRDV2 to TRDJ1; 12 bases agree with TRDD3. The J gene is not listed in TCRdb, so it was assigned here from a DNA match to germline. The CDR3 spans 19 residues. The V gene end was trimmed by 0 bases and the J gene end by 0 bases; junction bases not matched to a gene: 10. Germline V gene lookup returns CDR1 GEAIGNYY and CDR2 EKD. For the CDR3, the DNA is TGTGCCTGTGACACCCACCTACTGGGGGATACCCGCTACACCGATAAACTCATCTTT. Protein: CACDTHLLGDTRYTDKLIF.

On this clone itself: A read error is the likely source, as a far larger clone sits one nucleotide away. This same CDR3 is encoded by further DNA sequences in the sample. V usage is TRDV1 and J usage is TRDJ1; D is unresolved. Here the J gene came from matching the DNA to germline, since TCRdb omits it. Germline V CDR1 and CDR2: TSWWSYY, QGS. V lost 1 base to trimming and J lost 0 bases, with 27 bases between them. The CDR3 sequence is 21 residues long. The chain's CDR3 is CALGERLENLLSPYYTDKLIF. CDR3 DNA: TGTGCTCTTGGGGAACGCCTTGAGAACTTACTGAGCCCCTATTACACCGATAAACTCATCTTT.

As concerns this clone: A far larger clone is one base from this, pointing to a likely read error. Within the sample, other DNA sequences also encode this same CDR3. The chain combines TRDV3 with TRDJ1, with 12 nucleotides matching TRDD3. Because TCRdb records no J gene, it was assigned here through a match of the DNA to germline. This CDR3 spans 15 amino acids. With 1 base clipped from V and 8 bases from J, the junction kept 11 bases outside the gene matches. Germline V gene lookup returns CDR1 TVYSNPD and CDR2 GDNSRS (reference sequence). The CDR3 here is CAFICRLGDTEKLIF. CDR3 nucleotides: TGTGCCTTTATCTGTCGGCTGGGGGATACGGAAAAACTCATCTTT.

This clone was seen a few times. TCRdb attributes to this sequence the protein of a much larger clone, which differs from the DNA translation at residue 14; a read error is likely, and the protein displayed is translated from the DNA. The CDR3 sequence: CACDTGGYGTDKLTF. The CDR3 nucleotides read TGTGCCTGTGACACTGGGGGATACGGGACCGATAAACTCACCTTT. With the J gene uncalled, the V gene is TRDV2; TRDD3 is the table's D call, not checked against the DNA. Germline CDR1 and CDR2: GEAIGNYY and EKD. CDR3 length: 15 residues.

This clone was counted only a few times. A far bigger clonotype differs at one base, so this is likely a read error. Other DNA sequences from this sample encode an identical CDR3 as well. The chain recombines TRDV2 with TRDJ1; D possibly corresponds to TRDD3 (5 bases). TCRdb offers no J gene call, so here the DNA was matched to germline to obtain one. The CDR3 covers 17 residues. Looked up from germline, CDR1 is GEAIGNYY and CDR2 is EKD. In DNA form, the CDR3 reads TGCGCCTGTGACTCTCTACTTGGGGACTCCCACACCGATAAACTCATCTTT. Its translation: CACDSLLGDSHTDKLIF.

For this clone: A far larger clone is just one base off, so this is likely a read error. Other DNA sequences in this sample translate to the same CDR3. V is TRDV1 and J is TRDJ1; 8 bases are a match to TRDD3. Assignment of the J gene here rests on matching the DNA to germline, because TCRdb gives none. CDR3 length: 19 residues. CDR1 is TSWWSYY and CDR2 is QGS in the germline V gene. The CDR3: CALGEHYVSGDIDTDKLIF. The CDR3 DNA reads as TGTGCTCTTGGGGAACATTACGTCTCGGGGGATATTGATACCGACAAACTCATCTTT.

About this clone itself: TCRdb shows a much larger clone's protein in place of this DNA's translation, and the two differ at residue 15, likely through a read error; the protein shown is translated from the DNA. The rearrangement uses TRDV1 and TRDJ1, with 10 bases identical to TRDD3. The CDR3 has 22 amino acids. V trimming: 1 base; J trimming: 0 bases; junction bases outside the gene matches: 20. Germline V CDR1 and CDR2: TSWWSYY, QGS. CDR3 sequence: CALGERRGTGGFYLPYTDKLIF. The CDR3, as DNA: TGTGCTCTTGGGGAACGGCGTGGTACTGGGGGATTCTACCTTCCTTACACCGATAAACTCATCTTT.

In the case of this clone: This is likely an artifact of a read error, given a far larger clone one base away. This same CDR3 is encoded by further DNA sequences in the sample. This chain uses TRDV2 with TRDJ3, with 11 bases matching TRDD3. TCRdb gives no J gene; it was assigned here by matching the DNA to germline. CDR3 length equals 19 residues. The germline V gene has CDR1 GEAIGNYY and CDR2 EKD. In DNA, the CDR3 is TGTGCCTGTGACCCTACTGGGGGATATGCGTCCTGGGATACCCGACAGATGTTTTTC. Translated: CACDPTGGYASWDTRQMFF.

Details on this clone: Since a far larger clone is one base different, this is likely a read error. This same CDR3 is encoded by further DNA sequences in the sample. This chain uses TRDV1 with TRDJ1; 7 nucleotides match TRDD3. The ends lost 3 bases at V and 2 bases at J; junction bases unmatched: 18. The germline gives CDR1 TSWWSYY, CDR2 QGS. The CDR3 is 19 amino acids. In DNA form, the CDR3 reads TGTGCTCTTGGGGAGCCTCCTCCTTCTGGGGGGCTCTTTACCGATAAACTCATCTTT. Protein sequence: CALGEPPPSGGLFTDKLIF.